One and the same sample provided the 26 T cell receptor beta chains below, sequenced in a study of Graves' ophthalmopathy and Graves' hyperthyroidism (dated by TCRdb to 2017 to 2018). The sequencer was an Illumina HiSeq 2000. For repertoire sequencing, the TCR beta CDR3 regions were amplified from RNA transcripts. HTBI primers and the Qiagen OneStep RT-PCR kit were used in a first-round RT-PCR, which was followed by a second-round multiplex PCR, size selection and purification. The public reads were reprocessed in TCRdb via fastp at Q25 and MiXCR, keeping in-frame beta chains. CDR3 protein sequences are deduplicated, and each keeps its most common genes and DNA. A total of around 670,000 distinct CDR3 sequences appear in this sample, roughly two fifths of them only once. Approximately 43% of the sample is held by the ten biggest clonotypes. The sequencing input was peripheral blood. These receptors all come from an adult man with Graves' ophthalmopathy.

The table lists this clonotype with a few counts. The chain has TRBV19 and TRBJ2-5; TRBD1 agrees at 7 bases. Germline V gives CDR1 LNHDA, CDR2 SQIVND (reference sequence). Trimming removed 7 bases from V and 1 base from J; junction bases left unmatched: 3. CDR3 length: 13 residues. This CDR3 reads CASKQGPQETQYF. In DNA, the CDR3 is TGTGCCAGTAAACAGGGGCCCCAAGAGACCCAGTACTTC.

The count of this clonotype is one. The chain couples TRBV10-3 to TRBJ2-7; 8 nucleotides match TRBD1. This CDR3 has 15 amino acids. V was pared by 4 bases and J by 3 bases, with 8 bases of the junction left unmatched. Germline V gene data show CDR1 as ENHRY and CDR2 as SYGVKD. The CDR3 bases are TGTGCCATCAGTGCGGTACAGGGGGGACACTACGAGCAGTACTTC. It is translated as CAISAVQGGHYEQYF.

The V gene is TRBV13, the J gene TRBJ2-5; a weak D match, TRBD1 (6 bases). Germline CDR1 reads PRHDT; CDR2 reads FYEKMQ (reference sequence). Trimming removed 6 bases at V and 2 bases at J, with 16 bases between. This CDR3 is built from 15 residues. The CDR3 is CASSLYLDRQETQYF. The CDR3 DNA sequence: TGTGCCAGCAGTTTATATCTAGACAGGCAAGAGACCCAGTACTTC.

This clonotype has a count of ten or more. CDR3 in amino acids: CSARERGTNTEAFF. DNA for the CDR3: TGCAGTGCTAGAGAACGCGGGACGAACACTGAAGCTTTCTTT. This chain joins TRBV20-1 and TRBJ1-1; D may be TRBD1 (5 bases). Germline CDR1 reads DFQATT; CDR2 reads SNEGSKA (reference sequence). CDR3 length: 14 residues. V was clipped by 0 bases and J by 1 base, with 9 bases between them.

The rearrangement uses TRBV6-6 and TRBJ2-7; 7 bases align to TRBD2. Germline-derived CDR1 and CDR2 are MNHNY and SVGAGI (reference sequence). J was trimmed by 0 bases and V by 6 bases; bases with no gene match: 8. This CDR3 region has 15 residues. For the CDR3, the DNA is TGTGCCAGCAGCGCTCAGGGCGGGAGCTCCTACGAGCAGTACTTC. It encodes CASSAQGGSSYEQYF.

The chain combines TRBV6-6 with TRBJ2-7, with a possible D match to TRBD2 (6 bases). This CDR3 region has 15 residues. Per germline, CDR1 MNHNY and CDR2 SVGAGI (reference sequence). The V end was cut by 4 bases, the J end by 9 bases, with 22 bases between. CDR3 amino acids: CASSLEGRPLSGQYF. The CDR3 bases are TGTGCCAGCAGTTTGGAGGGGCGCCCCCTCTCTGGGCAGTACTTC.

In this sample, this clonotype turned up once. The rearrangement joins TRBV20-1 to TRBJ2-6, with 8 nucleotides matching TRBD1. Per germline, CDR1 DFQATT and CDR2 SNEGSKA (reference sequence). Losses at the gene ends were 4 bases for V and 3 bases for J; bases not matched to a gene: 11. The CDR3 covers 17 residues. CDR3 region: CSATEVAGGGGANVLTF. CDR3 DNA: TGCAGTGCTACCGAGGTGGCAGGGGGCGGTGGGGCCAACGTCCTGACTTTC.

This clonotype was seen many times. The J gene is TRBJ2-7, the V gene TRBV7-2, with 10 bases aligning to TRBD1. The J segment lost 4 bases and the V segment lost 6 bases, leaving 9 bases of the junction unmatched. Germline CDR1 and CDR2: SGHTA and FQGNSA. The CDR3 consists of 15 residues. The CDR3 coding sequence is TGTGCCAGCAGGAGACCCGGGACAGGGGAATACGAGCAGTACTTC. Translating gives CASRRPGTGEYEQYF.

The rearrangement uses TRBV9 and TRBJ2-7, with a possible D match to TRBD2 (6 bases). Deletions cut 6 bases from V and 12 bases from J, with 16 bases between. The CDR3 is 11 amino acids. Germline V gene data show CDR1 as SGDLS and CDR2 as YYNGEE. The CDR3 region is CASTRSGVLYF. The DNA of the CDR3 is TGTGCCAGCACGAGATCGGGAGTACTGTACTTC. The whole variable domain, remainder taken from reference TRBV9 and TRBJ2-7, is DSGVTQTPKHLITATGQRVTLRCSPRSGDLSVYWYQQSLDQGLQFLIQYYNGEERAKGNILERFSAQQFPDLHSELNLSSLELGDSALYFCASTRSGVLYFGPGTRLTVT.

The J gene is TRBJ2-3, the V gene TRBV4-3; tentative D call: TRBD2 (5 bases). Trimming pared 3 bases from V and 0 bases from J, leaving 16 bases between. Germline CDR1 and CDR2: LGHNA and YSLEER. This CDR3 has 17 residues. This CDR3 reads CASSQGSARASTDTQYF. CDR3 bases: TGCGCCAGCAGCCAGGGGTCCGCGCGGGCCAGCACAGATACGCAGTATTTT.

This chain links TRBV7-8 with TRBJ1-4; the match to TRBD1 covers 8 bases. Germline CDR1 and CDR2: SGHVS and FQNEAQ. V was pared by 5 bases and J by 5 bases, with 7 bases of the junction left unmatched. This CDR3 region has 15 residues. The CDR3 DNA reads as TGTGCCAGCAGCCTCCGCGGACAGGGAAATGAAAAACTGTTTTTT. Amino acids: CASSLRGQGNEKLFF.

This chain uses TRBV20-1 with TRBJ2-5, with D possibly matching TRBD2 (7 bases). Trimming shortened V by 3 bases and J by 4 bases, and 18 bases separated the two germline ends. This CDR3 is 15 amino acids long. Germline values: CDR1 DFQATT, CDR2 SNEGSKA (reference sequence). CDR3 bases: TGCAGTGCTAGGGGGACGGGGGGCAACTCAGAGACCCAGTACTTC. As protein: CSARGTGGNSETQYF.

This clonotype was detected only a few times. The CDR3 loop reads CASSQGRGTVWGAETQYF. The CDR3 DNA follows: TGTGCCAGCAGCCAAGGAAGAGGAACGGTCTGGGGAGCGGAGACCCAGTACTTC. V is TRBV2 and J is TRBJ2-5; maybe TRBD2 (5 bases). The CDR3 sequence is 18 residues long. V lost 6 bases and J 5 bases, leaving 28 bases between the germline ends. CDR1 is SNHLY and CDR2 is FYNNEI in the germline V gene.

This chain links TRBV12-3 or TRBV12-4 with TRBJ1-1; D is perhaps TRBD1 (6 bases). The CDR3 runs to 15 residues. V dropped 7 bases and J dropped 5 bases, with 20 bases sitting between them. CDR3 DNA sequence: TGTGCCAGCAATATCGGGACCAGGGGTTATACTGAAGCTTTCTTT. Translated: CASNIGTRGYTEAFF.

The rearrangement links TRBV5-8 to TRBJ2-2, with 7 bases identical to TRBD1. Germline CDR1 reads SGHTS; CDR2 reads YDEGEE. The ends lost 4 bases at V and 4 bases at J; junction bases unmatched: 7. The CDR3 has 15 residues. This chain's CDR3 is CASSMTGRSTGELFF. CDR3 nucleotide sequence: TGTGCCAGCAGCATGACAGGGCGGAGCACCGGGGAGCTGTTTTTT.

Concerning this clonotype: This sequence may be a read error, since a much larger clone differs from it by one base. The chain is built from TRBV9 and TRBJ1-6, with TRBD1 matching over 9 bases. The CDR3 loop spans 16 amino acids. In germline, CDR1 is SGDLS, CDR2 YYNGEE. Here the CDR3 reads CVSSVSRTGVNSPLHF. Written as DNA, the CDR3 is TGTGTCAGCAGCGTAAGCCGGACAGGGGTAAATTCACCCCTCCACTTT.

This clonotype was counted ten times or more. V gene TRBV7-6 combines with J gene TRBJ2-7, with a tentative D call TRBD2 (5 bases). CDR3 size: 16 residues. Germline values: CDR1 SGHVS, CDR2 FNYEAQ. Trimming left V 1 base short and J 0 bases short, with 13 bases between. The CDR3 DNA reads TGTGCCAGCAGCTTAGATGTCGGGGTTAGCTCCTACGAGCAGTACTTC. It translates to CASSLDVGVSSYEQYF.

This clonotype was counted a few times. At one end the junction does not follow the germline gene, possibly because of a read error. The chain links TRBV10-3 to TRBJ1-2; D ambiguous. The CDR3 extends over 13 amino acids. Germline values: CDR1 ENHRY, CDR2 SYGVKD. This CDR3 reads CASSDFATYGYTF. As DNA, the CDR3 is TGTGCCAGCAGTGACTTCGCGACCTATGGCTACACCTTC.

A few counts support this clonotype. The chain combines TRBV28 with TRBJ2-5; D is possibly TRBD1 (5 bases). The ends were cut back, 6 bases at V and 5 bases at J, with 16 bases in the middle. Germline CDR1 is MDHEN and CDR2 is SYDVKM. CDR3 length equals 14 residues. The CDR3 DNA reads as TGTGCCAGCAGACCTCATTCCAAGGGGGAGACCCAGTACTTC. Encoded protein: CASRPHSKGETQYF. Full variable domain (rest looked up from reference TRBV28 and TRBJ2-5): DVKVTQSSRYLVKRTGEKVFLECVQDMDHENMFWYRQDPGLGLRLIYFSYDVKMKEKGDIPEGYSVSREKKERFSLILESASTNQTSMYLCASRPHSKGETQYFGPGTRLLVL.

The chain carries TRBV20-1 and TRBJ2-5, with D unresolved. Germline V CDR1 and CDR2: DFQATT, SNEGSKA (reference sequence). Deletions cut 0 bases from V and 5 bases from J, with 16 bases between. There are 15 residues in the CDR3. The CDR3 reads CSARDLGRIGETQYF. The DNA for the CDR3 is TGCAGTGCTAGAGATCTTGGACGTATAGGGGAGACCCAGTACTTC.

On this clonotype: One junction end does not reproduce the germline sequence, and a read error may be involved. The genes are TRBV6-6 and TRBJ2-2, with a possible D match to TRBD2 (6 bases). The CDR3 is 12 amino acids. Germline CDR1 and CDR2: MNHNY and SVGAGI (reference sequence). Here the CDR3 DNA reads TGTGCCAGCACCCCCGCGACGGGGGATCTGTTTTTT. Residues: CASTPATGDLFF.

On this clonotype: This may come from a read error, since a much larger clone is one base off. The CDR3 does not close with the conserved phenylalanine or tryptophan, likely indicating a read error. The genes are TRBV10-1 and TRBJ1-1; 10 nucleotides agree with TRBD1. Germline CDR1 WNHNN, CDR2 SYGVQD (reference sequence). This CDR3 has 13 residues. V lost 7 bases, J lost 4 bases, and 3 bases stayed unmatched. The CDR3, as DNA: TGCGCCAGCACTGGACAGGGGGTCACTGAAGCTTTCGTT. Translation: CASTGQGVTEAFV.

The chain is built from TRBV5-4 and TRBJ1-1; 7 positions agree with TRBD1. The V segment lost 2 bases and the J segment 3 bases; nucleotides outside the gene matches: 7. CDR1 SGHNT and CDR2 YYREEE come from the germline V gene (reference sequence). This CDR3 is 15 amino acids long. The CDR3 DNA reads as TGTGCCAGCAGCTTTGGTGACAGGGTGGACACTGAAGCTTTCTTT. This codes for CASSFGDRVDTEAFF.

As regards this clonotype: Just one base apart from a much larger clone, this may be a read error. The chain employs TRBV5-1 and TRBJ1-4, with D unresolved. Germline V lookup: CDR1 SGHRS, CDR2 YFSETQ. The CDR3 consists of 14 residues. The ends were cut back, 0 bases at V and 5 bases at J, with 8 bases in the middle. The CDR3 DNA follows: TGCGCCAGCAGCTTGGGACCTCAGAATGAAAAACTGTTTTTT. It encodes CASSLGPQNEKLFF.

In this sample, this clonotype turned up once. This sequence may be a read error, since a much larger clone differs from it by one base. This chain connects TRBV5-5 to TRBJ2-6; D call uncertain. The CDR3 consists of 14 residues. V lost 7 bases and J lost 3, with 11 bases in between. Germline CDR1 reads SGHKS; CDR2 reads YYEKEE (reference sequence). The CDR3 DNA reads as TGTGCCAGCGGCGTAATAGGTGGGGCCAACGTCCTGACTTTC. It specifies CASGVIGGANVLTF.

V usage is TRBV24-1 and J usage is TRBJ2-5; D uncertain. The CDR3 extends over 14 amino acids. From germline, CDR1 is KGHDR and CDR2 SFDVKD. V was clipped by 5 bases and J by 2 bases, with 11 bases between them. CDR3 region: CATSAPSKQETQYF. The CDR3 DNA reads as TGTGCCACCAGTGCCCCGTCTAAGCAAGAGACCCAGTACTTC.